Following are 16 T cell receptor beta chains from one sample sequenced in a study of blood T cell repertoires in COVID-19. The repertoire was sequenced with immunoSEQ multiplex PCR; TCRdb's copy has only in-frame clones and lacks some. The sample contains a few hundred thousand clones, around 90% of which appear only once. Sample: PBMCs or T cells enriched from blood (not recorded which). These TCRs come from a man aged 18-30 years with acute COVID-19.

This clone was observed a handful of times. The genes are TRBV6-4 and TRBJ2-1, with 9 bases identical to TRBD2. CDR3 length equals 15 residues. Trimming removed 3 bases from V and 6 bases from J; junction bases left unmatched: 6. In germline, CDR1 is MRHNA, CDR2 SNTAGT. CDR3 region: CASSDASGTINEQFF. The CDR3 nucleotides are TGTGCCAGCAGTGATGCTAGCGGGACGATCAATGAGCAGTTCTTC.

This sequence joins TRBV7-2 and TRBJ2-7; TRBD2 aligns across 9 bases. The CDR3 has 16 residues. Germline V gene sequence: CDR1 SGHTA, CDR2 FQGNSA. J gave up 4 bases and V 1 base, and 8 bases lay outside the gene matches. CDR3 protein: CASSLDAGGIEYEQYF. CDR3 DNA sequence: TGTGCCAGCAGCTTAGACGCGGGAGGGATAGAATACGAGCAGTACTTC.

The chain carries TRBV7-2 and TRBJ2-5; 10 bases agree with TRBD1. CDR3 length: 18 amino acids. J lost 2 bases, V lost 4 bases, and 13 bases had no gene match. Germline V lookup: CDR1 SGHTA, CDR2 FQGNSA. For the CDR3, the DNA is TGTGCCAGCAGCTCTACCTCCAGGACAGGGGGTGGACAAGAGACCCAGTACTTC. Its protein is CASSSTSRTGGGQETQYF. Filled out from reference TRBV7-2 and TRBJ2-5, the complete variable domain reads GAGVSQSPSNKVTEKGKDVELRCDPISGHTALYWYRQSLGQGLEFLIYFQGNSAPDKSGLPSDRFSAERTGGSVSTLTIQRTQQEDSAVYLCASSSTSRTGGGQETQYFGPGTRLLVL.

Comments on this clone: The same CDR3 is also encoded by other DNA sequences in this sample. The rearrangement links TRBV5-1 to TRBJ2-2; TRBD2 might be the D (6 bases). The CDR3 is made up of 16 amino acids. CDR1 is SGHRS and CDR2 is YFSETQ in the germline V gene. V shed 0 bases and J shed 0 bases, with 9 bases lying between them. Here the CDR3 reads CASSLGSGANTGELFF. CDR3 bases: TGCGCCAGCAGCTTGGGTTCGGGGGCGAACACCGGGGAGCTGTTTTTT.

The CDR3 nucleotides read TGCGCCAGCAGCCAAGCTTCGGGGTCGTGGGCTTTCTTT. It translates to CASSQASGSWAFF. The chain has TRBV4-1 and TRBJ1-1; D gene ambiguous. Per the germline V gene, CDR1 is MGHRA and CDR2 is YSYEKL. Trimming removed 1 base at V and 11 bases at J, with 14 bases between. The CDR3 contains 13 residues.

V is TRBV30 and J is TRBJ2-1; 13 bases are shared with TRBD2. Germline V gene data show CDR1 as GTSNPN and CDR2 as SVGIG (reference sequence). The CDR3 has 20 amino acids. J lost 1 base, V lost 4 bases, and 16 bases had no gene match. The CDR3 loop is CAWTRLKLAGGPSSYNEQFF. As DNA, the CDR3 is TGTGCCTGGACGAGGCTTAAACTAGCGGGAGGGCCCTCATCCTACAATGAGCAGTTCTTC.

This clone was counted once. The rearrangement joins TRBV6-1 to TRBJ1-3; D not resolved. V shed 1 base and J shed 6 bases, with 16 bases lying between them. Germline assignment: CDR1 MNHNS and CDR2 SASEGT. There are 16 residues in the CDR3. Here the CDR3 reads CASSEEYEQHENTIYF. CDR3 sequence (DNA): TGTGCCAGCAGTGAAGAATACGAACAACACGAAAACACCATATATTTT.

This clone was observed once. The rearrangement joins TRBV7-9 to TRBJ2-1; 13 bases fit TRBD2. The V gene's germline CDR1 is SEHNR and CDR2 FQNEAQ (reference sequence). The CDR3 spans 16 residues. Germline trimming cut 7 bases from V and 7 bases from J; bases unmatched to any gene: 10. For the CDR3, the DNA is TGTGCCAGCACCCATTTCGGACTAGCGGGAGATAATGAGCAGTTCTTC. As protein: CASTHFGLAGDNEQFF.

This sequence joins TRBV2 and TRBJ1-2; unclear D gene. The ends were cut back, 3 bases at V and 8 bases at J, with 19 bases in the middle. The CDR3 length is 15 residues. Germline V gene data show CDR1 as SNHLY and CDR2 as FYNNEI. DNA of the CDR3: TGTGCCAGCAGTGACCGGGATCCTCGGGATGGGGGCTACACCTTC. Translated: CASSDRDPRDGGYTF.

The V call is TRBV7-6, the J call TRBJ1-6, with TRBD1 matching over 7 bases. The germline V gene encodes CDR1 SGHVS and CDR2 FNYEAQ. V trimming: 6 bases; J trimming: 8 bases; junction bases outside the gene matches: 22. The CDR3 covers 19 residues. The CDR3 reads CASSPFPGQQSLPYSPLHF. The CDR3 DNA reads as TGTGCCAGCAGTCCTTTTCCGGGACAGCAGTCTCTTCCTTATTCACCCCTCCACTTT.

The J gene is TRBJ1-2, the V gene TRBV28, with 8 bases that match TRBD1. The CDR3 covers 14 residues. The ends lost 7 bases at V and 5 bases at J; junction bases unmatched: 9. The germline gives CDR1 MDHEN, CDR2 SYDVKM. CDR3: CASTIGQGGYGYTF. The CDR3 nucleotides are TGTGCCAGCACCATAGGACAGGGCGGATATGGCTACACCTTC.

The V and J genes are TRBV5-8 and TRBJ2-3, with D maybe TRBD2 (5 bases). The CDR3 runs 16 residues. Between the trimmed V and J ends, which lost 0 bases and 0 bases, there was a span of 11 bases. Looked up from germline, CDR1 is SGHTS and CDR2 is YDEGEE. The CDR3 spells CASSLEGRTSTDTQYF. As DNA, the CDR3 is TGTGCCAGCAGCTTGGAGGGCAGGACTAGCACAGATACGCAGTATTTT. Based on the CDR3 plus reference TRBV5-8 and TRBJ2-3, the full variable domain is EAGVTQSPTHLIKTRGQQATLRCSPISGHTSVYWYQQALGLGLQFLLWYDEGEERNRGNFPPRFSGRQFPNYSSELNVNALELEDSALYLCASSLEGRTSTDTQYFGPGTRLTVL.

This chain joins TRBV10-2 and TRBJ2-2; D gene unclear. V lost 0 bases and J 4 bases, leaving 9 bases between the germline ends. The CDR3 is 15 amino acids. Germline V gene sequence: CDR1 WSHSY, CDR2 SAAADI. The CDR3 DNA reads TGCGCCAGCAGTGAGTCCTTTATCCTCACCGGGGAGCTGTTTTTT. Translating it yields CASSESFILTGELFF.

This clone was seen just once. The rearrangement uses TRBV7-2 and TRBJ2-7, with D possibly being TRBD2 (5 bases). The germline V and J ends were trimmed by 4 bases and 2 bases, with 9 bases remaining between them. The CDR3 consists of 13 residues. Germline CDR1 reads SGHTA; CDR2 reads FQGNSA. CDR3 loop: CASSSPGAYEQYF. CDR3 bases: TGTGCCAGCAGCTCCCCCGGGGCCTACGAGCAGTACTTC.

The chain carries TRBV5-6 and TRBJ1-6; D not certain. V shed 7 bases and J shed 0 bases, with 11 bases lying between them. Germline values: CDR1 SGHDT, CDR2 YYEEEE. The CDR3 contains 15 residues. The CDR3: CASALAGSYNSPLHF. The CDR3, as DNA: TGTGCCAGCGCCCTGGCAGGCTCCTATAATTCACCCCTCCACTTT.

The CDR3, as DNA: TGTGCCAGCAGCAAAGCGCGCGGAGTAAATGAAAAACTGTTTTTT. Translated: CASSKARGVNEKLFF. The J gene is TRBJ1-4, the V gene TRBV21-1. TRBV21-1 is a pseudogene segment. This CDR3 has 15 residues.